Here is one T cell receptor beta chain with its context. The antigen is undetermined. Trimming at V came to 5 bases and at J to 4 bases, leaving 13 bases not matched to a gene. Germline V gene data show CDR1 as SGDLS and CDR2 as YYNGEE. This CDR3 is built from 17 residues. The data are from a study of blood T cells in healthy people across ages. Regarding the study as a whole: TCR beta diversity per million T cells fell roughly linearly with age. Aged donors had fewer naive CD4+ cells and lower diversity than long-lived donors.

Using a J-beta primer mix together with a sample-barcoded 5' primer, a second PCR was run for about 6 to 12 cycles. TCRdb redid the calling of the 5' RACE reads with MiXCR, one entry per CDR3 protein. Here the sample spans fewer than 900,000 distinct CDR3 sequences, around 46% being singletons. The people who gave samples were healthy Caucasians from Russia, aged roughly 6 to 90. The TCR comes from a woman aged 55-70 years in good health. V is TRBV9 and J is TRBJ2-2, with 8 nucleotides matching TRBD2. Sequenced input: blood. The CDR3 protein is CASRSPGSGSSTGELFF. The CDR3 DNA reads TGTGCCAGCAGAAGCCCAGGAAGCGGGAGCAGCACCGGGGAGCTGTTTTTT. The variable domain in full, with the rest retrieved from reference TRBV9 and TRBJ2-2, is DSGVTQTPKHLITATGQRVTLRCSPRSGDLSVYWYQQSLDQGLQFLIQYYNGEERAKGNILERFSAQQFPDLHSELNLSSLELGDSALYFCASRSPGSGSSTGELFFGEGSRLTVL.